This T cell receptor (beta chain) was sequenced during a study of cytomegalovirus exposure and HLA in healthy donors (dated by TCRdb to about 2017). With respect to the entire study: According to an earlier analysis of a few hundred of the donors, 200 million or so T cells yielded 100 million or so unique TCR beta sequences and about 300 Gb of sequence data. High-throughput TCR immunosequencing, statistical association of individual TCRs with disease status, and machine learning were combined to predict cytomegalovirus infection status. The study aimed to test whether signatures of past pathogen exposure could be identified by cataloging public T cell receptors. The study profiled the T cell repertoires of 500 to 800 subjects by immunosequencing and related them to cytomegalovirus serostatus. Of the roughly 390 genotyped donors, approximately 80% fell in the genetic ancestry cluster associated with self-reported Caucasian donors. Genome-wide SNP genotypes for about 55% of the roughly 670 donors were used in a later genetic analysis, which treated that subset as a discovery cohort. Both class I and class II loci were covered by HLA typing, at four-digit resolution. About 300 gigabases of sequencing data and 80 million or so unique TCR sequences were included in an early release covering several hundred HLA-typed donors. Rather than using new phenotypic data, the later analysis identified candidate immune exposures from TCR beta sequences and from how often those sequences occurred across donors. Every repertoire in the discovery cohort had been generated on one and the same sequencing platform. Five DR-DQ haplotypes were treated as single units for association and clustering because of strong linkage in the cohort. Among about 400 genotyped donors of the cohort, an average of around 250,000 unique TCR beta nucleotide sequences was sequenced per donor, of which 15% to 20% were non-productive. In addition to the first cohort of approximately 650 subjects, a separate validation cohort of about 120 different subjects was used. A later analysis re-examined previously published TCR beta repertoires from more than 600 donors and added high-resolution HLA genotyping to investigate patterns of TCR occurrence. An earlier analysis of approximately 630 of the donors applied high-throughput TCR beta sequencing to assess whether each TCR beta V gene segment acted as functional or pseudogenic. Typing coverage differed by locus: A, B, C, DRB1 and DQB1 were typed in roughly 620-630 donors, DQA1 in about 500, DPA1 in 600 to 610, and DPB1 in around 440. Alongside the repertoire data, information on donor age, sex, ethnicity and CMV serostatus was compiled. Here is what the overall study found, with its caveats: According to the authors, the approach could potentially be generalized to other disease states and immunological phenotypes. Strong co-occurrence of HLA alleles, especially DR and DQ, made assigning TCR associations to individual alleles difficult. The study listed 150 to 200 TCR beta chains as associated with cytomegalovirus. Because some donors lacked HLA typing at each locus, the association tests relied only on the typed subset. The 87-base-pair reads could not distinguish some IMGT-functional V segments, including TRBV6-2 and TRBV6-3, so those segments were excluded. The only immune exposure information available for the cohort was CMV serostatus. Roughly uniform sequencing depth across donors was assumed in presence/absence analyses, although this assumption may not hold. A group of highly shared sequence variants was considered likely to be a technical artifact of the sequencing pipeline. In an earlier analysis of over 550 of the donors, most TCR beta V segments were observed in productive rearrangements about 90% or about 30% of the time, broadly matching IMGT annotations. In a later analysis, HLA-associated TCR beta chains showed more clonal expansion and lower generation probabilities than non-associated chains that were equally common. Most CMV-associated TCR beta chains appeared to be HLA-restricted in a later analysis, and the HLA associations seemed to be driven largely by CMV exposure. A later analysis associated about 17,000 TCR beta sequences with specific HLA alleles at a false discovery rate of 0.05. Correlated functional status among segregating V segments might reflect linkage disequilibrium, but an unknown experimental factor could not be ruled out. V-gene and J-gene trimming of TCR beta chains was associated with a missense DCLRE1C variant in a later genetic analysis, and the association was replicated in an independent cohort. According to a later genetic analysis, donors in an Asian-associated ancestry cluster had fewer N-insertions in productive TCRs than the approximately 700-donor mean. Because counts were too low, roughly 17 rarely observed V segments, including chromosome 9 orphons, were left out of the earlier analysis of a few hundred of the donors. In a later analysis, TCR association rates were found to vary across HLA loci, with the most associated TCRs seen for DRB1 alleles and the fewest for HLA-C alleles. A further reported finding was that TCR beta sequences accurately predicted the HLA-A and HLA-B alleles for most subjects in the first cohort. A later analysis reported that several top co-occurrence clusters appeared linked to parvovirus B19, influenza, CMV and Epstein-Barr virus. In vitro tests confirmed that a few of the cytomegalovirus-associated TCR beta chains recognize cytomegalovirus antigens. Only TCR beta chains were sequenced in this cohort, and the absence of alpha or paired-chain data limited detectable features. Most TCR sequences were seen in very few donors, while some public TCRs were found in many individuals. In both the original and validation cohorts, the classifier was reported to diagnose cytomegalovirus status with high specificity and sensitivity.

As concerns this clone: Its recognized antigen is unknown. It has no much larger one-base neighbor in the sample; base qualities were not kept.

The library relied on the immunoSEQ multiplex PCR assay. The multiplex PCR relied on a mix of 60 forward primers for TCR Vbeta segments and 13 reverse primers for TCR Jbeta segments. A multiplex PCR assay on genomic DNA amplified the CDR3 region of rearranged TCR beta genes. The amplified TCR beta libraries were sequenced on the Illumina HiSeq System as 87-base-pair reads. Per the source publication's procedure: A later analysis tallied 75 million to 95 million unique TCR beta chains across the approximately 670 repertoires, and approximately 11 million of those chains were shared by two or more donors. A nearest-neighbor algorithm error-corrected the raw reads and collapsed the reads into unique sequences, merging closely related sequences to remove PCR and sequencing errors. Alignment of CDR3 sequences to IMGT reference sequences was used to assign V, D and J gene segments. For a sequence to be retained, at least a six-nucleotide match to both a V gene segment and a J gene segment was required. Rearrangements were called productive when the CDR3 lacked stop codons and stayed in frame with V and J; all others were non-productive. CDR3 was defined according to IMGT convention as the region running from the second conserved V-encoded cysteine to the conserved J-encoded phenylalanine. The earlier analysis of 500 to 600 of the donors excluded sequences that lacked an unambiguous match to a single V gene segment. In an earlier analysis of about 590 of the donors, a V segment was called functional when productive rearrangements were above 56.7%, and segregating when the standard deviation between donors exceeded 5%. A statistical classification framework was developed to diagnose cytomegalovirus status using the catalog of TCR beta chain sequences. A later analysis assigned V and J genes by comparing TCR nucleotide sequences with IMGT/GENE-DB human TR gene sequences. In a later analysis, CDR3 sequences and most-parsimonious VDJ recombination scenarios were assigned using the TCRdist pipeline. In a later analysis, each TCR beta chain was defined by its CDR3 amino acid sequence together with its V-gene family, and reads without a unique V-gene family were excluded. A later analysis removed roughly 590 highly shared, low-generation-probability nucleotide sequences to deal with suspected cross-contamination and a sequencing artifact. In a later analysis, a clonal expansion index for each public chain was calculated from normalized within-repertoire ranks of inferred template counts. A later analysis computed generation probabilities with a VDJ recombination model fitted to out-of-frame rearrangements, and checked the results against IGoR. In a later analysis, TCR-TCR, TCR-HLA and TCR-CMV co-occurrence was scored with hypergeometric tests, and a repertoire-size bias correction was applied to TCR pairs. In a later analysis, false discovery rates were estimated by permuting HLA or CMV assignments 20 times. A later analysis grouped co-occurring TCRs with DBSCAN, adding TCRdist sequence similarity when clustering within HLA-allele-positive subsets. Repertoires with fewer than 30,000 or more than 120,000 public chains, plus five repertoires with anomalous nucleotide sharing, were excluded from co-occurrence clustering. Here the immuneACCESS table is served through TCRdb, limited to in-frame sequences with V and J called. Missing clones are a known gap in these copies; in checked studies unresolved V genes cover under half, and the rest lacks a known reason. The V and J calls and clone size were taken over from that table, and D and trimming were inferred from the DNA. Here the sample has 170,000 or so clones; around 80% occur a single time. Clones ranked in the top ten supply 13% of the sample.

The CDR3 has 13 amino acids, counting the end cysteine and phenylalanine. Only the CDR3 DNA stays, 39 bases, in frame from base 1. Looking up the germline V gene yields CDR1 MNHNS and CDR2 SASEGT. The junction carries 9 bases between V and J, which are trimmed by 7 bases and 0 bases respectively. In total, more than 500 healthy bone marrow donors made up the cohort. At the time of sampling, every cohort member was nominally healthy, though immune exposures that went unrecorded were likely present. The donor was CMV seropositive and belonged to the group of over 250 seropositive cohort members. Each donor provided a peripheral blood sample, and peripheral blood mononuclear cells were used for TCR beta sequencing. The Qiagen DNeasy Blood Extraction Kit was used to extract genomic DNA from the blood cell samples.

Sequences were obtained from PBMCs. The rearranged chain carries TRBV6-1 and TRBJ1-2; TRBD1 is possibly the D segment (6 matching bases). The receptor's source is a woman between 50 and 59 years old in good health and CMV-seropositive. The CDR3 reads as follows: CASTDRANYGYTF. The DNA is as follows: TGTGCCAGCACGGACAGAGCTAACTATGGCTACACCTTC.